These 30 T cell receptor beta chains came from one sample sequenced in a study of glioma-infiltrating T cells after dendritic cell vaccination. The time point is: after dendritic cell vaccination, including at tumor progression/relapse. Profiled with immunoSEQ multiplex PCR; TCRdb holds only in-frame clones, not every one. The sample has approximately 85,000 clones, 85% seen once; the top ten hold about 8.5%. Sequenced here: blood, sampled after dendritic cell vaccination. These receptors all come from a human donor with glioblastoma.

This chain connects TRBV2 to TRBJ2-2, with 9 bases lining up with TRBD2. J was trimmed by 4 bases and V by 5 bases; bases with no gene match: 5. Per germline, CDR1 SNHLY and CDR2 FYNNEI. The CDR3 is made up of 15 amino acids. The CDR3 region is CASSYSGSSTGELFF. In DNA form, the CDR3 reads TGTGCCAGCAGTTATAGCGGGAGTAGCACCGGGGAGCTGTTTTTT.

V gene TRBV6-1 combines with J gene TRBJ1-5; D call uncertain. V was pared by 2 bases and J by 3 bases, with 8 bases between. CDR3 length equals 14 residues. The germline CDR1 and CDR2 sequences are MNHNS and SASEGT. CDR3 amino acids: CASSERGNNQPQHF. CDR3 DNA: TGTGCCAGCAGTGAACGTGGCAACAATCAGCCCCAGCATTTT.

This chain joins TRBV27 and TRBJ2-7; TRBD1 aligns across 9 bases. The germline V gene encodes CDR1 MNHEY and CDR2 SMNVEV (reference sequence). The CDR3 sequence is 14 residues long. Unmatched junction bases numbered 5, after V lost 5 bases and J lost 3 bases. CDR3 nucleotide sequence: TGTGCCAGCAGTGCGGGACAGGGTAACTACGAGCAGTACTTC. It is translated as CASSAGQGNYEQYF.

This clone was observed a single time. The V and J genes are TRBV7-2 and TRBJ2-7; 8 nucleotides match TRBD2. From germline, CDR1 is SGHTA and CDR2 FQGNSA. The CDR3 sequence is 15 residues long. V was clipped by 1 base and J by 5 bases; unmatched bases: 7. DNA of the CDR3: TGTGCCAGCAGCTTAGTAGTGGCGGGGGGCCACGAGCAGTACTTC. Its protein product is CASSLVVAGGHEQYF.

This chain joins TRBV28 and TRBJ1-1; 7 nucleotides agree with TRBD1. The CDR3 extends over 14 amino acids. The junction had 9 bases not matched to a gene; V was cut back by 7 bases and J by 4 bases. In germline, CDR1 is MDHEN, CDR2 SYDVKM. CDR3 bases: TGTGCCAGCAAACTAGACAGGGTTATCACTGAAGCTTTCTTT. Its protein is CASKLDRVITEAFF.

The V gene is TRBV27, the J gene TRBJ1-1, with 10 bases fitting TRBD1. The CDR3 has 15 amino acids. The germline V gene encodes CDR1 MNHEY and CDR2 SMNVEV (reference sequence). V shed 0 bases, J shed 3 bases, and the junction held 1 base outside the gene matches. CDR3 residues: CASSLSGTGDTEAFF. In DNA, the CDR3 is TGTGCCAGCAGTTTATCTGGGACAGGGGACACTGAAGCTTTCTTT.

The chain is built from TRBV5-6 and TRBJ1-2; D is undetermined. The CDR3 is 14 residues long. V gave up 5 bases and J gave up 5 bases, with 16 bases separating them. Germline CDR1 is SGHDT and CDR2 is YYEEEE. The CDR3 DNA reads as TGTGCCAGCAGTGCCAACGGGGTTGGGTATGGCTACACCTTC. Its protein product is CASSANGVGYGYTF.

The rearrangement uses TRBV7-2 and TRBJ2-7; D may be TRBD2 (7 bases). This CDR3 comprises 15 residues. The ends were cut back, 1 base at V and 4 bases at J, with 14 bases in the middle. Germline CDR1 SGHTA, CDR2 FQGNSA. CDR3 in amino acids: CASSLDGGARYEQYF. For the CDR3, the DNA is TGTGCCAGCAGCTTAGATGGGGGGGCCCGATACGAGCAGTACTTC.

As to this clone: One end of the junction is discordant with germline, which a read error may explain. The genes are TRBV5-5 and TRBJ1-1, with D possibly TRBD1 on 5 matching bases. This CDR3 is 13 amino acids long. The V gene's germline CDR1 is SGHKS and CDR2 YYEKEE (reference sequence). CDR3 DNA sequence: TGTGCCAGCAGCCCTCGAACCACGGGGGTGTGGGTCTTT. Its translation is CASSPRTTGVWVF.

This sequence joins TRBV6-5 and TRBJ2-3; D is unresolved. With 5 bases removed from V and 4 bases from J, the gap between germline ends came to 10 bases. The CDR3 runs to 13 residues. Looked up from germline, CDR1 is MNHEY and CDR2 is SVGAGI. For the CDR3, the DNA is TGTGCCAGCAGTCGATCCAGTGCAGATACGCAGTATTTT. Amino acid sequence: CASSRSSADTQYF.

V is TRBV14 and J is TRBJ2-7; 9 positions match TRBD1. With V trimmed by 5 bases and J by 5 bases, 4 bases remained unmatched. Germline assignment: CDR1 SGHDN and CDR2 FVKESK. This CDR3 comprises 13 residues. The CDR3 region is CASSADRGHEQYF. The CDR3 bases are TGTGCCAGCAGCGCGGACAGGGGCCACGAGCAGTACTTC.

This clone has only a few counts. V gene TRBV25-1 combines with J gene TRBJ2-7; 12 bases line up with TRBD1. With 7 bases clipped from V and 7 bases from J, the junction kept 8 bases outside the gene matches. Germline values: CDR1 MGHDK, CDR2 SYGVNS. This CDR3 region has 14 residues. The CDR3 sequence: CASNPGQGADEQYF. Here the CDR3 DNA reads TGTGCCAGCAATCCGGGACAGGGGGCTGATGAGCAGTACTTC.

The CDR3 region is CASSLDPGTQYF. CDR3 nucleotides: TGTGCCAGCAGCTTAGATCCGGGGACCCAGTACTTC. This sequence joins TRBV11-2 and TRBJ2-5; D is unclear. Germline V gene lookup returns CDR1 SGHAT and CDR2 FQNNGV. V lost 0 bases, J lost 7 bases, and 6 bases lay in between. This CDR3 contains 12 residues.

The J gene is TRBJ2-7, the V gene TRBV15, with D perhaps TRBD1 (6 bases). Trimming pared 0 bases from V and 11 bases from J, leaving 17 bases between. This CDR3 has 14 amino acids. Germline CDR1 LNHNV, CDR2 YYDKDF (reference sequence). The CDR3 sequence is CATSRDLMAGEEYF. In DNA, the CDR3 is TGTGCCACCAGCAGAGATCTGATGGCAGGGGAAGAGTACTTC.

The chain combines TRBV11-3 with TRBJ2-2; D is possibly TRBD2 (6 bases). The V end lost 7 bases, the J end lost 2 bases, and 11 bases lay between the germline ends. Per germline, CDR1 SGHNT and CDR2 YENEEA. The CDR3 has 14 residues. CDR3: CASTPGDNTGELFF. CDR3 coding DNA: TGTGCCAGCACCCCGGGAGATAACACCGGGGAGCTGTTTTTT.

The chain employs TRBV7-8 and TRBJ1-1, with 8 bases lining up with TRBD1. The CDR3 is made up of 15 amino acids. J gave up 11 bases and V 3 bases, and 14 bases lay outside the gene matches. Germline V lookup: CDR1 SGHVS, CDR2 FQNEAQ. The CDR3 DNA reads TGTGCCAGCAGCTTGAGTAACGGACAGGGAACTGCTGCTTTCTTT. Its translation: CASSLSNGQGTAAFF.

The V call is TRBV27, the J call TRBJ1-1; no clear D. V was trimmed by 2 bases and J by 4 bases, leaving 11 bases between them. Germline V gene lookup returns CDR1 MNHEY and CDR2 SMNVEV (reference sequence). There are 14 residues in the CDR3. The CDR3 coding sequence is TGTGCCAGCAGTTTAGCGGGCCGGAGCACTGAAGCTTTCTTT. Its protein product is CASSLAGRSTEAFF.

The table lists this clone with a count of one. J is TRBJ2-7 and V is TRBV30; 8 positions agree with TRBD1. This CDR3 spans 13 amino acids. The ends lost 2 bases at V and 7 bases at J; junction bases unmatched: 7. The germline V gene encodes CDR1 GTSNPN and CDR2 SVGIG (reference sequence). The CDR3 loop is CAWSRQGAGEQYF. CDR3 DNA: TGTGCCTGGAGTAGGCAGGGGGCGGGGGAGCAGTACTTC.

This rearrangement joins TRBV5-6 to TRBJ2-6; weak D call: TRBD1 (5 bases). Germline CDR1 reads SGHDT; CDR2 reads YYEEEE. This CDR3 has 15 residues. Between the trimmed V and J ends, which lost 4 bases and 4 bases, there was a span of 12 bases. CDR3 DNA sequence: TGTGCCAGCAGCCCAAGGGGTCGCGGGGCCAACGTCCTGACTTTC. It translates to CASSPRGRGANVLTF.

V gene TRBV6-5 combines with J gene TRBJ2-5; no definite D call. The J call may not be correct, given that the DNA end is closer to TRBJ2-7. The CDR3 has 14 amino acids. Looked up from germline, CDR1 is MNHEY and CDR2 is SVGAGI. CDR3 region: CASSESYSPYEQYF. CDR3 DNA sequence: TGTGCCAGCAGTGAATCATACAGCCCCTACGAGCAGTACTTC.

V usage is TRBV9 and J usage is TRBJ2-3; possibly TRBD2 for D (5 bases). Germline lookup yields CDR1 SGDLS and CDR2 YYNGEE. This CDR3 contains 18 residues. Trimming cost V 0 bases and J 2 bases, with 19 bases left between them. DNA for the CDR3: TGTGCCAGCAGCGTAGATCCCCTCCGGTCCGGGGTCACAGATACGCAGTATTTT. This gives the protein CASSVDPLRSGVTDTQYF.

This chain joins TRBV5-1 and TRBJ2-2, with D possibly matching TRBD1 (5 bases). The germline CDR1 and CDR2 sequences are SGHRS and YFSETQ. The CDR3 length is 14 residues. Trimming stripped 4 bases from V and 5 bases from J, with 12 bases between. CDR3 in amino acids: CASSRGLETGELFF. The CDR3 nucleotides are TGCGCCAGCAGCAGGGGTCTGGAAACCGGGGAGCTGTTTTTT. The full variable domain, with the rest looked up from reference TRBV5-1 and TRBJ2-2, is KAGVTQTPRYLIKTRGQQVTLSCSPISGHRSVSWYQQTPGQGLQFLFEYFSETQRNKGNFPGRFSGRQFSNSRSEMNVSTLELGDSALYLCASSRGLETGELFFGEGSRLTVL.

The chain couples TRBV27 to TRBJ2-7; D may be TRBD2 (6 bases). V lost 0 bases, J lost 7 bases, and 19 bases lay in between. The length of the CDR3 is 16 residues. Germline CDR1 MNHEY, CDR2 SMNVEV (reference sequence). The DNA of the CDR3 is TGTGCCAGCAGTTTATCTCCCGGGACTCTAGGCCGGGAGCAGTACTTC. Translation: CASSLSPGTLGREQYF.

This chain links TRBV6-5 with TRBJ2-7; TRBD2 matches 7 bases. Per germline, CDR1 MNHEY and CDR2 SVGAGI. Trimming took 0 bases from V and 2 from J; bases not matched to a gene: 4. This CDR3 spans 15 amino acids. CDR3 amino acids: CASSYSGLAAYEQYF. The CDR3 bases are TGTGCCAGCAGTTACTCCGGGCTAGCGGCCTACGAGCAGTACTTC.

This chain uses TRBV9 with TRBJ2-1, with 7 bases fitting TRBD1. The V gene's germline CDR1 is SGDLS and CDR2 YYNGEE. The CDR3 contains 15 residues. V lost 4 bases to trimming and J lost 2 bases; unmatched junction nucleotides: 6. Here the CDR3 reads CASSSRDRPYNEQFF. The CDR3 nucleotides are TGTGCCAGCAGCTCCCGGGACAGACCCTACAATGAGCAGTTCTTC.

A few counts support this clone. This rearrangement joins TRBV19 to TRBJ2-1; D is ambiguous. CDR3 size: 13 residues. Germline loops: CDR1 LNHDA, CDR2 SQIVND (reference sequence). V was clipped by 4 bases and J by 5 bases, with 9 bases between them. DNA for the CDR3: TGTGCCAGTAGTAGGGCAGAACACAATGAGCAGTTCTTC. Its translation: CASSRAEHNEQFF.

CDR3 DNA: TGTGCCAGCAGTTTATCTCTCCCCGGGACAGATGGCTACACCTTC. It translates to CASSLSLPGTDGYTF. The chain couples TRBV28 to TRBJ1-2, with 7 bases lining up with TRBD1. The length of the CDR3 is 15 residues. The trim removed 1 base at V and 6 bases at J, leaving 8 bases unmatched. Germline lookup yields CDR1 MDHEN and CDR2 SYDVKM.

V and J are TRBV27 and TRBJ2-3; TRBD1 agrees at 7 bases. The CDR3 covers 15 residues. The trim removed 5 bases at V and 4 bases at J, leaving 9 bases unmatched. Germline-derived CDR1 and CDR2 are MNHEY and SMNVEV (reference sequence). CDR3: CASSPRQGYADTQYF. In DNA form, the CDR3 reads TGTGCCAGCAGTCCGAGACAGGGATACGCAGATACGCAGTATTTT.

The chain is built from TRBV28 and TRBJ2-7; 8 bases align to TRBD2. V dropped 6 bases and J dropped 2; count of bases not matched to a gene: 12. There are 16 residues in the CDR3. CDR1 MDHEN and CDR2 SYDVKM come from the germline V gene. CDR3 sequence reads: CASRSPGLGITYEQYF. As DNA, the CDR3 is TGTGCCAGCAGATCGCCGGGACTAGGGATCACCTACGAGCAGTACTTC. The entire variable domain, with the rest obtained from reference TRBV28 and TRBJ2-7, is as follows: DVKVTQSSRYLVKRTGEKVFLECVQDMDHENMFWYRQDPGLGLRLIYFSYDVKMKEKGDIPEGYSVSREKKERFSLILESASTNQTSMYLCASRSPGLGITYEQYFGPGTRLTVT.

The genes are TRBV4-1 and TRBJ1-5; D is ambiguous. Germline CDR1 is MGHRA and CDR2 is YSYEKL. Trimming took 0 bases from V and 2 from J, leaving 11 bases between them. This CDR3 has 16 amino acids. CDR3 protein: CASSQDRGGGNQPQHF. The CDR3 nucleotides read TGCGCCAGCAGCCAAGACAGAGGAGGCGGCAATCAGCCCCAGCATTTT.